This T cell receptor beta chain was identified during a study of regulatory T cells in long-lasting Graves disease. Study at large: Persistent Graves' disease meant over 5 years of antithyroid drugs with positive TSH receptor antibodies. General study findings and limits: Graves' patients with persistent disease showed TCR diversity lower than patients newly diagnosed.

This clonotype was detected ten times or more. Its specificity is unknown. The germline gives CDR1 MDHEN, CDR2 SYDVKM. Germline trimming cut 7 bases from V and 5 bases from J; bases unmatched to any gene: 9. This CDR3 region has 14 residues. In building TCR beta libraries, iRepertoire HTBI primers were used together with Arm-PCR of CDR3 regions. As originally analysed: The identification of roughly 62 TRBV and some 15 TRBJ segments was made across samples. Using its own MiXCR run on the multiplex PCR reads, TCRdb lists one record per CDR3 protein. The V and J calls follow TCRdb's processing rather than the paper's. The sample lists roughly 450,000 distinct CDR3 sequences, less than 25% occurring once. Time point of the sample: persistent/refractory GD, antithyroid drugs over 5 years with positive TRAb. The TCR library was prepared using RNA isolated from PBMCs. The peripheral blood volume drawn was 8 to 9.5 milliliters, and it was collected into EDTA tubes.

The source was peripheral blood mononuclear cells (PBMCs), collected when the disease was refractory, from a patient treated with antithyroid drugs. The rearrangement joins TRBV28 to TRBJ2-5, with 8 bases aligning to TRBD2. This sequence was found in a female donor with Graves disease. CDR3 amino acids: CASTPSGSFETQYF. The CDR3 DNA follows: TGTGCCAGCACCCCCAGCGGGAGTTTTGAGACCCAGTACTTC.